This T cell receptor beta chain was observed in a study of blood T cells in healthy people across ages. Notes on the study in general: There was a strong correlation between TCR beta diversity and naive T cell percentage.

This clonotype was picked up a small number of times. Its antigen remains unidentified. Donors gave roughly 10 milliliters of peripheral blood apiece. Trimming stripped 2 bases from V and 0 bases from J, with 4 bases between. From germline, CDR1 is LGHNA and CDR2 YNFKEQ. The CDR3 runs 13 residues. Primed by a sample-barcoded 5' primer and a J-beta primer mix, a second PCR proceeded for about 7 to 11 cycles. Each cDNA molecule, via a template-switch adaptor with 12 random nucleotides, was tagged. TCRdb re-called the 5' RACE reads with MiXCR, one entry per CDR3 protein. The repertoire has more than 700,000 distinct CDR3 sequences, around half of them found once; the top ten carry approximately 18%.

Sequencing was carried out using blood. The source is an elderly man in good health. The chain uses TRBV4-2 and TRBJ2-5; no clear D gene. In nucleotides, the CDR3 is TGTGCCAGCAGCCAACCCGACCAAGAGACCCAGTACTTC. It is translated as CASSQPDQETQYF.